This T cell receptor (beta chain) was identified during a study of blood T cells in healthy people across ages. Donors each provided about 9.5 milliliters of peripheral blood. Trimming took off 4 bases at V and 15 bases at J, with 13 bases between the two ends. In germline, CDR1 is SEHNR, CDR2 FQNEAQ (reference sequence). The CDR3 contains 11 residues. Concerning this clonotype itself: Its antigen is unknown.

A second about 7 to 11 cycle PCR used barcoded and J-beta primers. TCRdb ran MiXCR on the 5' RACE reads and lists one entry per CDR3 protein. The sample shows around 1.5 million distinct CDR3 sequences, approximately 42% of them seen only once. Study results and caveats: Observed TCR beta diversity per million T cells went down as age went up. This fall followed a roughly linear course with age.

This clonotype was sampled from a woman under 30 in good health. The V and J genes are TRBV7-9 and TRBJ2-1; D call uncertain. The sample consisted of blood. CDR3 in amino acids: CASSSGAGRFF. The CDR3 DNA is TGTGCCAGCAGCTCGGGCGCAGGTCGGTTCTTC.